This T cell receptor (beta chain) emerged from a study of T-cell reconstitution after alpha-beta-depleted transplantation in children. The CDR3 is 14 amino acids. Germline CDR1 reads SQVTM; CDR2 reads ANQGSEA. V lost 7 bases and J lost 2, with 15 bases in between. Findings and limits, study-wide: Once a year had passed after transplant, T-cell counts and diversity came mostly from newly produced T cells. The study traced high day-60 TCRbeta diversity in some patients to surviving recipient T cells and thymic progenitors. There were reportedly several hundred expanded graft clones from which alpha-beta T cells came about two months after transplant.

Library preparation (for TCRbeta) was performed with unique molecular identifiers. In TCRdb, the PCR reads were re-called with MiXCR into one record per CDR3 protein. The sample carries 450,000 to 600,000 distinct CDR3 sequences, approximately 13% recorded once. With regard to this clonotype: The antigen is undetermined.

This material consisted of PBMCs, mostly from graft donor cells, taken 360 days after TCRalphabeta/CD19-depleted stem cell transplant. The rearrangement joins TRBV29-1 to TRBJ2-1; D may match TRBD1 or TRBD2 (5 bases each). The sequence was collected from a male patient aged 5 to 17 who had a stem cell transplant for acute myeloid leukemia, so the T cells may come from the graft donor. The chain's CDR3 is CSGRSGRTYNEQFF. Here the CDR3 DNA reads TGCAGCGGCCGGTCGGGGCGGACCTACAATGAGCAGTTCTTC.